This T cell receptor (beta chain) was identified during a study of regulatory and conventional T cells in RAG deficiency. Study overall: Hypomorphic RAG mutations in CID or atypical SCID frequently accompany autoimmunity.

The CDR3 has 14 amino acids. The germline V gene has CDR1 MNHEY and CDR2 SMNVEV (reference sequence). The V and J ends lost 1 base and 5 bases respectively, with 11 bases between them. This clone rates as large. Sequencing was performed with immunoSEQ multiplex PCR; in TCRdb, only in-frame clones are kept and a portion is missing. Of over 250 clones listed, around 37% are singletons. Material for sequencing was CD8+ T cells sorted from blood. This TCR was sampled from a human donor with RAG deficiency presenting as severe combined immunodeficiency. The chain has TRBV27 and TRBJ1-1; the D gene is possibly TRBD1 (6 bases). The CDR3 here is CASSLLGGQTEAFF. CDR3 nucleotides: TGTGCCAGCAGTTTATTGGGGGGGCAAACTGAAGCTTTCTTT.